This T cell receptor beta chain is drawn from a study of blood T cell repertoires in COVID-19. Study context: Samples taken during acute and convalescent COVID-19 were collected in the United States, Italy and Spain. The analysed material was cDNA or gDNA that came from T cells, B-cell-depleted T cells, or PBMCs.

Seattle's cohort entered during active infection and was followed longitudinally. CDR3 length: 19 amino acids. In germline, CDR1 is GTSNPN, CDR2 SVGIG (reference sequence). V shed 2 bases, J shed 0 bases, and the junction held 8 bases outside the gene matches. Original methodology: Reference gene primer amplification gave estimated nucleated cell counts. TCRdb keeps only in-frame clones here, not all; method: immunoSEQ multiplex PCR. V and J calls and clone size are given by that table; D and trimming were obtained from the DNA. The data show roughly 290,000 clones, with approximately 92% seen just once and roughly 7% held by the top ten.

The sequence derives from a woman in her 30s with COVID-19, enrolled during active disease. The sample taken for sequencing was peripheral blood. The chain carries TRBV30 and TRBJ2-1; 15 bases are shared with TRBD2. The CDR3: CAWSLGLAGGGSSYNEQFF. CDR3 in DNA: TGTGCCTGGAGTCTTGGACTAGCGGGAGGGGGGAGCTCCTACAATGAGCAGTTCTTC. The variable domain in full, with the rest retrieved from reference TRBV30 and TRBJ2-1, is SQTIHQWPATLVQPVGSPLSLECTVEGTSNPNLYWYRQAAGRGLQLLFYSVGIGQISSEVPQNLSASRPQDRQFILSSKKLLLSDSGFYLCAWSLGLAGGGSSYNEQFFGPGTRLTVL.